This TCR beta chain emerged from a study of OX40 agonist ivuxolimab in advanced cancers. Sequenced by immunoSEQ multiplex PCR; TCRdb stores in-frame clones only, minus some. The data hold 50,000 to 70,000 clones, with around 80% observed a single time. Germline assignment: CDR1 MNHNS and CDR2 SASEGT. The length of the CDR3 is 16 residues. J was trimmed by 4 bases and V by 3 bases; bases with no gene match: 9. This sequence was found in an adult with an advanced solid tumor such as melanoma, head and neck, liver or kidney cancer. The source was CD4+ or CD8+ T cells sorted from blood, collected in a trial of the OX40 agonist ivuxolimab. J is TRBJ2-7 and V is TRBV6-1, with 10 bases lining up with TRBD1. CDR3 coding DNA: TGTGCCAGCAGTGAGCTGACAGGGGGCTGGTCGTACGAGCAGTACTTC. It yields the protein CASSELTGGWSYEQYF.